This T cell receptor (beta chain) is from a study of T cell responses to AZD1222 COVID-19 vaccine. Whole-study findings and limits: Spike was spanned by vaccine-associated CD4 TCRs, which were dominant at 160-218 and 743-854. Breadth and depth of Spike-specific TCRs rose after two AZD1222 doses.

A note on this clone: What it binds is not known.

Data came from immunoSEQ multiplex PCR; TCRdb stores just in-frame clones and leaves some out. This table holds 150,000 to 200,000 clones, around 86% found once. CDR1 and CDR2 from the germline V gene are LGHNA and YNFKEQ. There are 15 residues in the CDR3. J lost 6 bases, V lost 1 base, and 8 bases had no gene match. The sequencing used peripheral blood, collected on day 0 of MenACWY control vaccination. The TCR comes from an adult in good health. The gene calls are TRBV4-2 and TRBJ1-2, with 7 bases matching TRBD1. The CDR3 spells CASSQVDREDDGYTF. CDR3 DNA: TGTGCCAGCAGCCAAGTTGACAGGGAGGATGATGGCTACACCTTC.